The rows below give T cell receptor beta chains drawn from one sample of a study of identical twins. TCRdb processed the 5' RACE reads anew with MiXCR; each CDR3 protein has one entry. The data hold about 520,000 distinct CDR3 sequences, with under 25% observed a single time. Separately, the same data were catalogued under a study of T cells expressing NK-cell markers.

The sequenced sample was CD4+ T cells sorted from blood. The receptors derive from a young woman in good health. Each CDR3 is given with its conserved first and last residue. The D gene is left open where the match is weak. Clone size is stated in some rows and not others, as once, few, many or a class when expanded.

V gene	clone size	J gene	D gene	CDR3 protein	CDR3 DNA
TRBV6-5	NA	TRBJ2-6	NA	CASSYGSGANVLTF	TGTGCCAGCAGTTACGGGTCTGGGGCCAACGTCCTGACTTTC
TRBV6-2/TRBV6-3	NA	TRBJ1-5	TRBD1	CASSYLDRFGQPQHF	TGTGCCAGCAGTTACCTGGACAGGTTCGGTCAGCCCCAGCATTTT
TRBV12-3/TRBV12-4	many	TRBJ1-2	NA	CASSFWQGVSGYTF	TGTGCCAGCAGTTTCTGGCAGGGCGTGAGTGGCTACACCTTC
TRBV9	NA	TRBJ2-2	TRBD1	CASNGQGSGGELFF	TGTGCCAGCAACGGACAGGGCTCGGGCGGGGAGCTGTTTTTT
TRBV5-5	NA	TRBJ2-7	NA	CASSLNGNSYEQYF	TGTGCCAGCAGCTTGAATGGTAACTCCTACGAGCAGTACTTC
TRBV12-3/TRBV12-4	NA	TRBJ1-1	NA	CASSSSGVTEAFF	TGTGCCAGCAGCTCTTCAGGAGTCACTGAAGCTTTCTTT
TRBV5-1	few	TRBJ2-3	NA	CASSSVTEDTQYF	TGCGCCAGCAGCTCGGTGACAGAAGATACGCAGTATTTT
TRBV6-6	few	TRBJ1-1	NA	CASSPPDTEAFF	TGTGCCAGCAGTCCTCCTGACACTGAAGCTTTCTTT
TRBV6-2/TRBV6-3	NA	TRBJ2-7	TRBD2	CASSYEVLREDRDEQYF	TGCGCCAGCAGTTACGAAGTTTTGCGGGAGGATCGGGACGAGCAGTACTTC
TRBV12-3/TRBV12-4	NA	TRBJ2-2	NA	CASSHRQGYTGELFF	TGTGCCAGCAGTCATCGGCAGGGGTACACCGGGGAGCTGTTTTTT
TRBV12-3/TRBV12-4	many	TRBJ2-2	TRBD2	CASTPSGTNTGELFF	TGTGCCAGCACCCCTAGCGGGACGAACACCGGGGAGCTGTTTTTT
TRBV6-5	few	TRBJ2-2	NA	CASSSPGARPLGELFF	TGTGCCAGCAGTTCCCCGGGGGCGCGACCCCTGGGGGAGCTGTTTTTT
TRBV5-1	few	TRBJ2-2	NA	CASSLGSSDTGELFF	TGCGCCAGCAGCTTGGGCTCTAGTGACACCGGGGAGCTGTTTTTT
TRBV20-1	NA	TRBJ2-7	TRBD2	CSATPGLAGRYEQYF	TGCAGTGCTACGCCGGGACTAGCGGGAAGGTACGAGCAGTACTTC
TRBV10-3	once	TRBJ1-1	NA	CAISEVMQDTEAFF	TGTGCCATCAGTGAGGTAATGCAGGACACTGAAGCTTTCTTT
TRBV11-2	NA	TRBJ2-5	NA	CASSTGQNLQETQYF	TGTGCCAGCAGCACCGGACAAAACCTCCAAGAGACCCAGTACTTC